The clone carrying this TCR beta chain was seen at least ten times. What it binds is not known. The sample originates from a study of early T cells in non-severe SARS-CoV-2 infection. Background on the study: Sequencing of bulk RNA from unsorted whole blood was done, without chain pairing. Study observations and caveats: VDJdb matching skewed toward anti-spike CD8 responses, missing private and CD4 specificities.

In the library, individual cDNA molecules carried attached unique molecular identifiers. Via MiXCR, TCRdb re-called the 5' RACE reads, giving one row per CDR3 protein. The sample contains 55,000 to 65,000 distinct CDR3 sequences, 10% to 15% of which appear only once. The V gene's germline CDR1 is MDHEN and CDR2 SYDVKM. Trimming took 7 bases from V and 2 from J, leaving 15 bases between them. This CDR3 spans 14 amino acids. V usage is TRBV28 and J usage is TRBJ2-7; weak D call: TRBD2 (6 bases). The clonotype originates from an adult who was a healthcare worker with PCR-confirmed SARS-CoV-2 infection or an uninfected control (not recorded which). The sequencing used whole blood, collected at baseline. Here the CDR3 reads CASTPGLTTYEQYF. As DNA, the CDR3 is TGTGCCAGCACTCCGGGACTGACAACCTACGAGCAGTACTTC. Supplemented by reference TRBV28 and TRBJ2-7, the full variable domain reads DVKVTQSSRYLVKRTGEKVFLECVQDMDHENMFWYRQDPGLGLRLIYFSYDVKMKEKGDIPEGYSVSREKKERFSLILESASTNQTSMYLCASTPGLTTYEQYFGPGTRLTVT.